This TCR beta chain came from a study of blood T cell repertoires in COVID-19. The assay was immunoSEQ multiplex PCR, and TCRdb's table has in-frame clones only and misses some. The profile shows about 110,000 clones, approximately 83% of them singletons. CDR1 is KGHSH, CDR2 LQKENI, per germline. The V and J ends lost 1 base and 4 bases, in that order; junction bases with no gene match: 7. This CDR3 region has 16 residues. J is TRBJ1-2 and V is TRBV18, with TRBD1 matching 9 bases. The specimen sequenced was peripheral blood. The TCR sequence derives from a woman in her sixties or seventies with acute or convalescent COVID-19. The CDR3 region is CASSPQKGQGIYGYTF. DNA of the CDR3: TGTGCCAGCTCACCACAAAAGGGACAGGGTATCTATGGCTACACCTTC.